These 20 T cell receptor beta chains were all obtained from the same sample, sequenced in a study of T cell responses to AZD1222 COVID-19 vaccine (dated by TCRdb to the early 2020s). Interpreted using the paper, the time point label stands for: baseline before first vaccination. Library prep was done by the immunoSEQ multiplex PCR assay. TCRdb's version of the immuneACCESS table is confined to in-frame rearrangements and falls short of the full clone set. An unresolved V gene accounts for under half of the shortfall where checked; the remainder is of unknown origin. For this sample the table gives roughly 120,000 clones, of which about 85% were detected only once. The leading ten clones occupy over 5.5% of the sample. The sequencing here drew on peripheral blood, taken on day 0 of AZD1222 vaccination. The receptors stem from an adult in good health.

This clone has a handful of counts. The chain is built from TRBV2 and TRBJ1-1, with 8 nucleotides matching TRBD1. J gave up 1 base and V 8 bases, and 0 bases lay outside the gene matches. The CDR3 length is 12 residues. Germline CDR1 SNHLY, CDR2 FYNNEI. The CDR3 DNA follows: TGTGCCAGCGGGACAGGGAACACTGAAGCTTTCTTT. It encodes CASGTGNTEAFF.

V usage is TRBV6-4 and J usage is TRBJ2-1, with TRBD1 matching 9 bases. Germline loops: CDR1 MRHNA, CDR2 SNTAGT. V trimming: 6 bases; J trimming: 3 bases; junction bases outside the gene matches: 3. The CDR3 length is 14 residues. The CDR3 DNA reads TGTGCCAGCAGCCGGGACAGGGACTACAATGAGCAGTTCTTC. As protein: CASSRDRDYNEQFF.

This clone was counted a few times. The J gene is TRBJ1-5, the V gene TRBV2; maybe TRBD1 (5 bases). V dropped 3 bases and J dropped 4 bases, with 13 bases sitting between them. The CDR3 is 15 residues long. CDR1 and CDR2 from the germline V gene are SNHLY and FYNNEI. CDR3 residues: CASSDTGDTNQPQHF. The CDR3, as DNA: TGTGCCAGCAGTGATACGGGGGATACTAATCAGCCCCAGCATTTT.

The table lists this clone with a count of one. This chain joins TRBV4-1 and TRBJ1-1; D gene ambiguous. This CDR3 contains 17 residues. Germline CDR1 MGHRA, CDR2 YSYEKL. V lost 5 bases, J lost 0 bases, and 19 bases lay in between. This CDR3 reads CASSRAKGTILNTEAFF. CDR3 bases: TGCGCCAGCAGCAGAGCGAAGGGAACCATACTGAACACTGAAGCTTTCTTT.

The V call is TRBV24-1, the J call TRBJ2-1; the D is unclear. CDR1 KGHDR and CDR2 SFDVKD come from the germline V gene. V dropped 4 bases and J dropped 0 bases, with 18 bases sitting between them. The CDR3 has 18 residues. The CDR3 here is CATSDPSIDISSYNEQFF. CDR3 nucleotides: TGTGCCACCAGTGACCCTTCAATCGACATTAGCTCCTACAATGAGCAGTTCTTC.

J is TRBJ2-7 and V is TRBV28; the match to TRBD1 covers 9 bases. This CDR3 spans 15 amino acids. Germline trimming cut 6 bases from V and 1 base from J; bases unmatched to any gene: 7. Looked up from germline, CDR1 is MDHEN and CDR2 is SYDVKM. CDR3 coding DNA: TGTGCCAGCAGGCCTCCGGGACAGGGATCCTACGAGCAGTACTTC. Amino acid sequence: CASRPPGQGSYEQYF.

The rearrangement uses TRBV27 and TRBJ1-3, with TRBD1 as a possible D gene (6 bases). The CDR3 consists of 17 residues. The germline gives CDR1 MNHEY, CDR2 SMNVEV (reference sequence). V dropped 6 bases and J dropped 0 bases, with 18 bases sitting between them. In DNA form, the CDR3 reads TGTGCCAGCAGCCGGGGGGGCGGAACAAGCTCTGGAAACACCATATATTTT. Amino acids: CASSRGGGTSSGNTIYF.

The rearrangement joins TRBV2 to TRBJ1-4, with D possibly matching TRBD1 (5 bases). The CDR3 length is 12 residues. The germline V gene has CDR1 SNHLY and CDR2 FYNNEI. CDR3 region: CLSRQPNEKLFF. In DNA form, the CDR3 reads TGTTTATCGAGACAGCCTAATGAAAAACTGTTTTTT.

The chain's CDR3 is CASSPGGQGAVNTEAFF. The CDR3 DNA follows: TGTGCCAGCAGCCCAGGAGGACAGGGGGCTGTGAACACTGAAGCTTTCTTT. The chain links TRBV7-9 to TRBJ1-1; 11 nucleotides agree with TRBD1. The V gene's germline CDR1 is SEHNR and CDR2 FQNEAQ (reference sequence). There are 17 residues in the CDR3. The trim removed 5 bases at V and 0 bases at J, leaving 8 bases unmatched. Full variable domain (remainder filled in from reference TRBV7-9 and TRBJ1-1): DTGVSQNPRHKITKRGQNVTFRCDPISEHNRLYWYRQTLGQGPEFLTYFQNEAQLEKSRLLSDRFSAERPKGSFSTLEIQRTEQGDSAMYLCASSPGGQGAVNTEAFFGQGTRLTVV.

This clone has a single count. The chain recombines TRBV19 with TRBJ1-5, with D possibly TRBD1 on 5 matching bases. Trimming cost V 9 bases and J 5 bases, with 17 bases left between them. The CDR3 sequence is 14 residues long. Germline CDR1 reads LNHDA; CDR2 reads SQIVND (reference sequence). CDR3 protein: CASGGRMGYQPQHF. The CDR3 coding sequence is TGTGCCAGCGGGGGACGAATGGGGTATCAGCCCCAGCATTTT.

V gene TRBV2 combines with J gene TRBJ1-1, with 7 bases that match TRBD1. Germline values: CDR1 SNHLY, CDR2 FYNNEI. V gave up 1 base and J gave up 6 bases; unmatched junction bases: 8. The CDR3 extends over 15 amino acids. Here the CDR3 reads CASSEGPTGRSEAFF. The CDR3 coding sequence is TGTGCCAGCAGTGAAGGCCCGACAGGGAGATCTGAAGCTTTCTTT.

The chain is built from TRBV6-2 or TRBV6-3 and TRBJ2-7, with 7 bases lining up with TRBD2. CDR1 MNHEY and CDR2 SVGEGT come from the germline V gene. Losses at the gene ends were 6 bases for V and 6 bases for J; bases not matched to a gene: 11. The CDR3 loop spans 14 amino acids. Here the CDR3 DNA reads TGTGCCAGCAGCCCCGGACTAGTTACTGTCGAGCAGTACTTC. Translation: CASSPGLVTVEQYF.

As DNA, the CDR3 is TGTGCCAGCAGTAACAATCAGCCCCAGCATTTT. Encoded protein: CASSNNQPQHF. The rearrangement links TRBV12-3 or TRBV12-4 to TRBJ1-5; D ambiguous. Trimming left V 5 bases short and J 3 bases short, with 2 bases between. This CDR3 contains 11 residues.

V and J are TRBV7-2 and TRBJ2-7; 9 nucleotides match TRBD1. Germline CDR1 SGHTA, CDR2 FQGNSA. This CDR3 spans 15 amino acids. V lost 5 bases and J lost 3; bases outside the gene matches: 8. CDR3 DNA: TGTGCCAGCAGCCCGCGGGCGACAGGGGGCTACGAGCAGTACTTC. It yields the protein CASSPRATGGYEQYF.

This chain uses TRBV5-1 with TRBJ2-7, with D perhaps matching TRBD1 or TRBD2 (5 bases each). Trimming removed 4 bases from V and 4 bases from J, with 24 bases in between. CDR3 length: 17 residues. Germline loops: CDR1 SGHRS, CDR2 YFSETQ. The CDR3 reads CASSRNRPGTSPYEQYF. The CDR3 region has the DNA TGCGCCAGCAGCCGCAATAGACCCGGGACCTCCCCTTACGAGCAGTACTTC.

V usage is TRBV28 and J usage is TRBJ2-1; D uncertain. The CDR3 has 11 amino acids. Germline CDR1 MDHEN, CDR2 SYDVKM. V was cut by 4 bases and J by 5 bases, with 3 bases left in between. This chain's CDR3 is CASSSDNEQFF. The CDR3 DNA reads TGTGCCAGCAGTTCCGACAATGAGCAGTTCTTC.

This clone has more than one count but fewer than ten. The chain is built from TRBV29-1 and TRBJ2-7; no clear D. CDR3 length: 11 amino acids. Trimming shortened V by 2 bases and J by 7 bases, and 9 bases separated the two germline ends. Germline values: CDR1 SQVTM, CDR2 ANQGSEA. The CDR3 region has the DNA TGCAGCGTTGAAAGTCGGAATGAGCAGTACTTC. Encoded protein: CSVESRNEQYF.

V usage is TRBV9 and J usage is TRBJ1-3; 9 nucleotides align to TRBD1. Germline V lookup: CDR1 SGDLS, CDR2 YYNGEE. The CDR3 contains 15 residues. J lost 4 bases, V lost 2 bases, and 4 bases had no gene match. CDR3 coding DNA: TGTGCCAGCAGCGTGGGACAGGGCTCAGGAAACACCATATATTTT. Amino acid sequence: CASSVGQGSGNTIYF. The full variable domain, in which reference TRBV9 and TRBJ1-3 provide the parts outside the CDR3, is DSGVTQTPKHLITATGQRVTLRCSPRSGDLSVYWYQQSLDQGLQFLIQYYNGEERAKGNILERFSAQQFPDLHSELNLSSLELGDSALYFCASSVGQGSGNTIYFGEGSWLTVV.

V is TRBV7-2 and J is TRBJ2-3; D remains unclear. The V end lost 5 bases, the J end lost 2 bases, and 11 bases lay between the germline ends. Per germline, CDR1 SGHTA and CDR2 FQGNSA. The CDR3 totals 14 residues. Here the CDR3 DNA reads TGTGCCAGCAGCCTGGGATCAAACACAGATACGCAGTATTTT. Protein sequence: CASSLGSNTDTQYF.

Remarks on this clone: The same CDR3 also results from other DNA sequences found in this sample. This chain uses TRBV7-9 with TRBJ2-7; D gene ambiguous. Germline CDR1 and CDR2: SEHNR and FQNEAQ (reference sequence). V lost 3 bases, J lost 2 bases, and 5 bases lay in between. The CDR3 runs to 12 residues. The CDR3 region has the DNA TGTGCCAGCAGCTTGGAAGCCTACGAGCAGTACTTC. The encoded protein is CASSLEAYEQYF.